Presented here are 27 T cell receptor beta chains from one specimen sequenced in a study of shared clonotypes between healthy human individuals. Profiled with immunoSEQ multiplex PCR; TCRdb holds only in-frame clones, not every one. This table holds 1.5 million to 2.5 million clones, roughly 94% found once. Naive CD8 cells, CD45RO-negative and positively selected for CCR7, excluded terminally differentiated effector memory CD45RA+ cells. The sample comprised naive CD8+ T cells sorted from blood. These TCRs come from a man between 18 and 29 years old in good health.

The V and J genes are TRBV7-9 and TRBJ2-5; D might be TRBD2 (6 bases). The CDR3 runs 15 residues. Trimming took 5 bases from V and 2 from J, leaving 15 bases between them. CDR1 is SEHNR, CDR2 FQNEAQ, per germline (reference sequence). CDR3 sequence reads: CASSRLGGGQETQYF. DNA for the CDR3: TGTGCCAGCAGCCGGTTAGGTGGGGGGCAAGAGACCCAGTACTTC.

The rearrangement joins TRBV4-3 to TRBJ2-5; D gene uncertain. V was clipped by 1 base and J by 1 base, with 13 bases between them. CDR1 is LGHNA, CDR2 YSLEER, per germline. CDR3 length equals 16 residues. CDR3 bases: TGCGCCAGCAGCCAAGTAGGCCCCTTAACCCAAGAGACCCAGTACTTC. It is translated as CASSQVGPLTQETQYF.

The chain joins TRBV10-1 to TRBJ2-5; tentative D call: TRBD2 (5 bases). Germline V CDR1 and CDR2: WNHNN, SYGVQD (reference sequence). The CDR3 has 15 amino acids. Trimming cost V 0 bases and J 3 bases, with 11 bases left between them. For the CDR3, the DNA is TGCGCCAGCAGTGAGTCGGAGGACGGAGAAGAGACCCAGTACTTC. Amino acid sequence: CASSESEDGEETQYF.

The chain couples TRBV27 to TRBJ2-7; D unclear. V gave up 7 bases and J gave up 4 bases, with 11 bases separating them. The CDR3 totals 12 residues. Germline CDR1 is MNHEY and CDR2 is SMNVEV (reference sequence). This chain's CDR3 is CASNKVRYEQYF. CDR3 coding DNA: TGTGCCAGCAATAAGGTGCGATACGAGCAGTACTTC.

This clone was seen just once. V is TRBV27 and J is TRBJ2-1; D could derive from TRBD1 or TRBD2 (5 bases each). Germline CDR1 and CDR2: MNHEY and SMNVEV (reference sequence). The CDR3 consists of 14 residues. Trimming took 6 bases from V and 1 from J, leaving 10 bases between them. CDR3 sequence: CASRVGASYNEQFF. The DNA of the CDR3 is TGTGCCAGCAGAGTCGGGGCGTCCTACAATGAGCAGTTCTTC.

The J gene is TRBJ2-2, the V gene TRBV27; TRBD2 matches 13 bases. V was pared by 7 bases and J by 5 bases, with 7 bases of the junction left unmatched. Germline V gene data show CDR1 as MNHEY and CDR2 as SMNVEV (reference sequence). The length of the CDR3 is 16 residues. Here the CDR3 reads CASNPLAGGPTGELFF. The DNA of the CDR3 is TGTGCCAGCAACCCACTAGCGGGAGGGCCTACCGGGGAGCTGTTTTTT.

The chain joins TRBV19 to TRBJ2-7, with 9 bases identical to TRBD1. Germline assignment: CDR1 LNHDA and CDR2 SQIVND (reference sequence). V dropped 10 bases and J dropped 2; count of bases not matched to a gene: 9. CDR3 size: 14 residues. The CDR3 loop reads CATEDGTGTYEQYF. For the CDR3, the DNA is TGTGCCACAGAGGACGGGACAGGGACCTACGAGCAGTACTTC.

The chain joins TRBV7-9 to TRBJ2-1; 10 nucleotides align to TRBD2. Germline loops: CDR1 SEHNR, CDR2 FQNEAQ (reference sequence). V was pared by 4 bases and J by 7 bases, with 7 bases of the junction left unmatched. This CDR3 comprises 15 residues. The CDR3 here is CASSSGTSELNEQFF. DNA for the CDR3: TGTGCCAGCAGCTCCGGGACTAGCGAGCTTAATGAGCAGTTCTTC.

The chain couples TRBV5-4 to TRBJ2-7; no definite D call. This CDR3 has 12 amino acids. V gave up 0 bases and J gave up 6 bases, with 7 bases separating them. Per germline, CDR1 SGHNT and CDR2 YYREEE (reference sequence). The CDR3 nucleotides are TGTGCCAGCAGCTTGGGAATCGGCGAGCAGTACTTC. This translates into CASSLGIGEQYF.

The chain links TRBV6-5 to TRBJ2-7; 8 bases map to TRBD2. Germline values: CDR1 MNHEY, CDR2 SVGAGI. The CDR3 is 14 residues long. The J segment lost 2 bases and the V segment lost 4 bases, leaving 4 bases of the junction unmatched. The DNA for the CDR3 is TGTGCCAGCAGTTTTAGCGGGGAAGCCTACGAGCAGTACTTC. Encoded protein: CASSFSGEAYEQYF.

CDR3 sequence reads: CASSYSTGLETQYF. The DNA for the CDR3 is TGTGCCAGCAGTTACTCTACAGGGTTGGAGACCCAGTACTTC. V usage is TRBV6-5 and J usage is TRBJ2-5; TRBD1 is a possible D gene (6 bases). Trimming removed 0 bases from V and 5 bases from J, with 10 bases in between. The CDR3 length is 14 residues. From germline, CDR1 is MNHEY and CDR2 SVGAGI.

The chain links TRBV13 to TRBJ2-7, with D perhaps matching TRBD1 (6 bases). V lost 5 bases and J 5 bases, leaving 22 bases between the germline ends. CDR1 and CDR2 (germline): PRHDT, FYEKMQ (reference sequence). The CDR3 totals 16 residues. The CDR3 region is CASSPFWGQGVHEQYF. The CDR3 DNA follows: TGTGCCAGCAGCCCTTTTTGGGGGCAGGGCGTCCACGAGCAGTACTTC.

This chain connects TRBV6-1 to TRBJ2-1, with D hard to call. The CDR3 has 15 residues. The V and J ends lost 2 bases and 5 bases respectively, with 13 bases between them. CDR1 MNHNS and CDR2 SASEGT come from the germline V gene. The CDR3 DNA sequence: TGTGCCAGCAGTGAATCCAGGAATTTAAACAATGAGCAGTTCTTC. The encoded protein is CASSESRNLNNEQFF.

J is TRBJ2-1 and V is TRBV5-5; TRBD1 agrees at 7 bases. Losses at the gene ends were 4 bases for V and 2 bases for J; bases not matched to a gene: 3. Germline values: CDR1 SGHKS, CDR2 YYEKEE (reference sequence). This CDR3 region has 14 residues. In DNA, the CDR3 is TGTGCCAGCAGCCCGACAGGGACCTACAATGAGCAGTTCTTC. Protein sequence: CASSPTGTYNEQFF.

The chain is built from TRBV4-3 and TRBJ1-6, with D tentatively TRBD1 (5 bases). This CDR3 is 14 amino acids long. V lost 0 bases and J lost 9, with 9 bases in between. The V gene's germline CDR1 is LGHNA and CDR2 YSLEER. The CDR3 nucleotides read TGCGCCAGCAGCCAAGATCAGGACATTTCACCCCTCCACTTT. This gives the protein CASSQDQDISPLHF.

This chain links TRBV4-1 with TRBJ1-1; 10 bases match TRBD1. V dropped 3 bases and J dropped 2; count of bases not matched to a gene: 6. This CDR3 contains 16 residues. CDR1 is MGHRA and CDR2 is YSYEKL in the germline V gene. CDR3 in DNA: TGCGCCAGCAGCCATGACAGGGGGCGGGGAAACACTGAAGCTTTCTTT. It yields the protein CASSHDRGRGNTEAFF.

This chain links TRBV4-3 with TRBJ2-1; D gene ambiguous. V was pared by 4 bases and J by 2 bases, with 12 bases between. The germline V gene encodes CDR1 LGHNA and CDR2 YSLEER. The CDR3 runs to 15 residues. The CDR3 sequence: CASSRDGPPYNEQFF. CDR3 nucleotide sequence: TGCGCCAGCAGCCGGGATGGACCTCCCTACAATGAGCAGTTCTTC.

This chain's CDR3 is CASSESFRDRGFTGANVLTF. The CDR3 DNA reads TGCGCCAGCAGTGAGTCTTTCCGGGACAGGGGGTTCACTGGGGCCAACGTCCTGACTTTC. This chain connects TRBV10-2 to TRBJ2-6, with 11 bases identical to TRBD1. The CDR3 spans 20 residues. The V gene's germline CDR1 is WSHSY and CDR2 SAAADI. Germline trimming cut 0 bases from V and 2 bases from J; bases unmatched to any gene: 9.

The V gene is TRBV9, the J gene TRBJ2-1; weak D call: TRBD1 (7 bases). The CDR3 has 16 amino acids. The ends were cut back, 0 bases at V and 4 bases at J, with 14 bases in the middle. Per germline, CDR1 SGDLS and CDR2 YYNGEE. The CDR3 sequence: CASSVEPGGGYNEQFF. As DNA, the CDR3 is TGTGCCAGCAGCGTAGAACCAGGGGGAGGATACAATGAGCAGTTCTTC.

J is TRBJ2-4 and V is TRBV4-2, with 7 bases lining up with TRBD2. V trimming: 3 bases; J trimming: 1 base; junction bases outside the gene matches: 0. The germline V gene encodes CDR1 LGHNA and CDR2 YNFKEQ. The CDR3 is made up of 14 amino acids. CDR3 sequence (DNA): TGTGCCAGCAGCCAGGGGGGGGCCAAAAACATTCAGTACTTC. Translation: CASSQGGAKNIQYF.

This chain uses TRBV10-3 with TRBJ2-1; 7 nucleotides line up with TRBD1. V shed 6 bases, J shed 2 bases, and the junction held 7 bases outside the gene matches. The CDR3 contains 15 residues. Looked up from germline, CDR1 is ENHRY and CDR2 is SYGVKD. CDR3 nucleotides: TGTGCCATCAGCGAACCGGACAGGACCTACAATGAGCAGTTCTTC. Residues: CAISEPDRTYNEQFF.

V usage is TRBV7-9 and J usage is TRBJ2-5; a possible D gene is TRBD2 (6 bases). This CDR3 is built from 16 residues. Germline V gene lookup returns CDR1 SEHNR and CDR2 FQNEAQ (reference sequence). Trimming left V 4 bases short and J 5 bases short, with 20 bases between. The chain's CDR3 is CASSYHAMDYRETQYF. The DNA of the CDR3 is TGTGCCAGCAGCTACCACGCCATGGACTACCGGGAGACCCAGTACTTC. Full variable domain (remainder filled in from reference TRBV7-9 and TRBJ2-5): DTGVSQNPRHKITKRGQNVTFRCDPISEHNRLYWYRQTLGQGPEFLTYFQNEAQLEKSRLLSDRFSAERPKGSFSTLEIQRTEQGDSAMYLCASSYHAMDYRETQYFGPGTRLLVL.

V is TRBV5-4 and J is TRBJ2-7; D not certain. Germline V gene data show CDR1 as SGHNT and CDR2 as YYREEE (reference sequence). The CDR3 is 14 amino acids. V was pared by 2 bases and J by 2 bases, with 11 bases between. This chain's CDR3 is CASSLIDGPYEQYF. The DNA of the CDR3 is TGTGCCAGCAGCTTAATAGACGGGCCCTACGAGCAGTACTTC.

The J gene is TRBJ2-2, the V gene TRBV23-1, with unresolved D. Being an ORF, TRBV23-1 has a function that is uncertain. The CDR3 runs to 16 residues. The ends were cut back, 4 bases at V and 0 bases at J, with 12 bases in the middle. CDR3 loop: CASSRLGRTNTGELFF. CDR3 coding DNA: TGCGCCAGCAGTCGCTTGGGAAGGACGAACACCGGGGAGCTGTTTTTT.

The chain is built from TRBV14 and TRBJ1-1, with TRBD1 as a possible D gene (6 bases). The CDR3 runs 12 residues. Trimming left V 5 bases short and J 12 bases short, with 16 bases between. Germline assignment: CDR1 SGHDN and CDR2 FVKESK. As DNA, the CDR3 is TGTGCCAGCAGCTCTGGATGGGGGACATCTTTCTTT. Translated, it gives CASSSGWGTSFF.

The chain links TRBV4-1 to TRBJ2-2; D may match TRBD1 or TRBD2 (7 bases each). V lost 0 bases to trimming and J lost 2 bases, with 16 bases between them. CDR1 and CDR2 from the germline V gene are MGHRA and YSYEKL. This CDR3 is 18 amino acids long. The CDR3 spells CASSQDEWEGANTGELFF. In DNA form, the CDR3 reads TGCGCCAGCAGCCAAGATGAATGGGAGGGGGCTAACACCGGGGAGCTGTTTTTT.

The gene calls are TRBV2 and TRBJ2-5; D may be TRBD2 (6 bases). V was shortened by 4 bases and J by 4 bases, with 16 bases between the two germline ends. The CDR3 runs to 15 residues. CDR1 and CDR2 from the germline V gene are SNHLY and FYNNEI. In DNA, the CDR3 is TGTGCCAGCAGTGCGGAGGAGATGGGGGGAGAGACCCAGTACTTC. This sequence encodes CASSAEEMGGETQYF.